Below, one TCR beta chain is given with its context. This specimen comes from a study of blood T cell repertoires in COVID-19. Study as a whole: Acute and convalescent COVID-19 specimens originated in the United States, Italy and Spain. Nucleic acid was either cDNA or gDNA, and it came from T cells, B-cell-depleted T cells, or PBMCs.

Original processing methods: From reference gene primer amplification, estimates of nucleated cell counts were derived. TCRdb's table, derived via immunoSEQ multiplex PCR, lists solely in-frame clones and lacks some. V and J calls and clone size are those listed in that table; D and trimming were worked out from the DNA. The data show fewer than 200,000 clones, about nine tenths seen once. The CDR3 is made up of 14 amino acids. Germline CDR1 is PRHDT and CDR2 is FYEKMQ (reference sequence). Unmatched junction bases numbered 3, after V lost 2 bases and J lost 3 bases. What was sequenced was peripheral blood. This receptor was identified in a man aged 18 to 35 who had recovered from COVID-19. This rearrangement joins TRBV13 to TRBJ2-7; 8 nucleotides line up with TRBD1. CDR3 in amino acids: CASSLWTGNYEQYF. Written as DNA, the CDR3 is TGTGCCAGCAGCTTATGGACAGGGAACTACGAGCAGTACTTC.